Shown below are 25 T cell receptor beta chains from a single sample sequenced in a study of T-cell reconstitution after alpha-beta-depleted transplantation in children (dated by TCRdb to 2016 to 2017). Library preparation used PCR. The instrument given in TCRdb is Illumina HiSeq 2500. TCR library preparation used molecular barcoding, with unique molecular identifiers applied to normalize quantification of the TCRbeta repertoire. TCRdb cleaned the public reads at Q25 with fastp, built clones with MiXCR and kept in-frame beta chains. Each CDR3 protein gets just one entry, which takes the most common genes and DNA from the rows behind it. This sample has roughly 200,000 distinct CDR3 sequences in its table, and around 9.5% of those were observed once. The top ten clonotypes cover over 5.5% of the sample. The sequences come from PBMCs from the stem cell graft donor, collected from the stem cell graft. The receptors originated from a human donor who donated a stem cell graft to a child with acute lymphoblastic leukemia.

The chain combines TRBV10-2 with TRBJ2-3; 10 bases fit TRBD2. The CDR3 loop spans 16 amino acids. The V segment lost 3 bases and the J segment 3 bases; nucleotides outside the gene matches: 6. CDR1 WSHSY and CDR2 SAAADI come from the germline V gene. The CDR3 DNA is TGCGCCAGCAGTGATAAAGCGGGGGGGTTTACAGATACGCAGTATTTT. Encoded protein: CASSDKAGGFTDTQYF.

This clonotype was detected many times. The CDR3 loop reads CAISGLMNTEAFF. In DNA, the CDR3 is TGTGCCATCAGTGGTCTTATGAACACTGAAGCTTTCTTT. The V call is TRBV10-3, the J call TRBJ1-1; D is undetermined. The CDR3 has 13 amino acids. The V end lost 4 bases, the J end lost 0 bases, and 6 bases lay between the germline ends. Germline V lookup: CDR1 ENHRY, CDR2 SYGVKD.

In this sample, this clonotype turned up many times. The V gene is TRBV3-1, the J gene TRBJ2-7, with TRBD2 matching over 8 bases. Germline CDR1 and CDR2: LGHDT and YNNKEL (reference sequence). V shed 3 bases and J 7 bases; nucleotides not matched to a gene: 8. This CDR3 contains 14 residues. The CDR3 sequence is CASSQRGAGEEQYF. The CDR3, as DNA: TGTGCCAGCAGCCAGCGTGGAGCGGGGGAAGAGCAGTACTTC.

The table lists this clonotype with many counts. This sequence joins TRBV20-1 and TRBJ1-2; the match to TRBD1 covers 8 bases. CDR3 length: 12 residues. Germline lookup yields CDR1 DFQATT and CDR2 SNEGSKA (reference sequence). The ends lost 6 bases at V and 2 bases at J; junction bases unmatched: 2. In DNA form, the CDR3 reads TGCAGTGCAGGACAGGGCAACTATGGCTACACCTTC. Translating gives CSAGQGNYGYTF.

V usage is TRBV7-9 and J usage is TRBJ1-3; no clear D. Per germline, CDR1 SEHNR and CDR2 FQNEAQ (reference sequence). This CDR3 has 13 amino acids. V lost 5 bases, J lost 6 bases, and 11 bases lay in between. The CDR3 DNA reads as TGTGCCAGCAGCCGGAACGTAGAAAACACCATATATTTT. It yields the protein CASSRNVENTIYF.

The table lists this clonotype with a few counts. The V gene is TRBV9, the J gene TRBJ2-1; 8 bases align to TRBD2. The CDR3 extends over 16 amino acids. J gave up 5 bases and V 0 bases, and 7 bases lay outside the gene matches. Germline V gene lookup returns CDR1 SGDLS and CDR2 YYNGEE. In DNA, the CDR3 is TGTGCCAGCAGCGTAGTGGGAAGCGGGGGAAACAATGAGCAGTTCTTC. It specifies CASSVVGSGGNNEQFF.

The CDR3 DNA is TGCGCCAGCAGCGACGGGACAGCCGGCGGCGGGGAGCTGTTTTTT. It translates to CASSDGTAGGGELFF. This chain uses TRBV5-1 with TRBJ2-2; 7 bases are shared with TRBD1. Looked up from germline, CDR1 is SGHRS and CDR2 is YFSETQ. V shed 4 bases, J shed 7 bases, and the junction held 10 bases outside the gene matches. The CDR3 runs 15 residues. Filled out from reference TRBV5-1 and TRBJ2-2, the complete variable domain reads KAGVTQTPRYLIKTRGQQVTLSCSPISGHRSVSWYQQTPGQGLQFLFEYFSETQRNKGNFPGRFSGRQFSNSRSEMNVSTLELGDSALYLCASSDGTAGGGELFFGEGSRLTVL.

Ten or more counts support this clonotype. CDR3 loop: CSARDFLDTQYF. DNA for the CDR3: TGCAGTGCTAGAGATTTCCTAGATACGCAGTATTTT. The V call is TRBV20-1, the J call TRBJ2-3; no clear D gene. Trimming took 0 bases from V and 5 from J, leaving 6 bases between them. Germline assignment: CDR1 DFQATT and CDR2 SNEGSKA (reference sequence). The CDR3 has 12 amino acids.

This clonotype was counted a few times. The chain employs TRBV2 and TRBJ1-2; 10 bases agree with TRBD1. The V gene's germline CDR1 is SNHLY and CDR2 FYNNEI. V shed 2 bases, J shed 7 bases, and the junction held 7 bases outside the gene matches. The CDR3 spans 15 residues. CDR3 bases: TGTGCCAGCAGTGAAATGGCGGGACAGGGGTCTGGCTACACCTTC. It encodes CASSEMAGQGSGYTF.

This clonotype was counted many times. The chain couples TRBV7-9 to TRBJ1-1; unclear D gene. Between the trimmed V and J ends, which lost 1 base and 0 bases, there was a span of 15 bases. The CDR3 is 17 residues long. Germline values: CDR1 SEHNR, CDR2 FQNEAQ (reference sequence). The CDR3: CASSLGPQAIMNTEAFF. CDR3 DNA: TGTGCCAGCAGCTTAGGGCCGCAGGCTATCATGAACACTGAAGCTTTCTTT.

This clonotype was detected ten times or more. The V and J genes are TRBV27 and TRBJ2-1, with 8 bases aligning to TRBD2. This CDR3 is 16 amino acids long. Germline trimming cut 5 bases from V and 6 bases from J; bases unmatched to any gene: 12. Germline-derived CDR1 and CDR2 are MNHEY and SMNVEV (reference sequence). As DNA, the CDR3 is TGTGCCAGCAGTCCCCCGTCGGGGGGGTGGATCAATGAGCAGTTCTTC. Amino acids: CASSPPSGGWINEQFF.

This rearrangement joins TRBV3-1 to TRBJ2-7, with 7 bases lining up with TRBD1. Germline V lookup: CDR1 LGHDT, CDR2 YNNKEL (reference sequence). The junction had 6 bases not matched to a gene; V was cut back by 1 base and J by 6 bases. The CDR3 is 14 amino acids. Here the CDR3 DNA reads TGTGCCAGCAGCCAAGCCGGGACAGTCATCGAGCAGTACTTC. It yields the protein CASSQAGTVIEQYF.

The chain carries TRBV12-3 or TRBV12-4 and TRBJ2-5; no reliable D call. The CDR3 totals 14 residues. Trimming stripped 8 bases from V and 2 bases from J, with 15 bases between. The CDR3: CASLIYPDQETQYF. CDR3 DNA sequence: TGTGCCAGCCTTATTTACCCCGATCAAGAGACCCAGTACTTC.

This clonotype was counted ten times or more. The gene calls are TRBV20-1 and TRBJ2-2; D is ambiguous. The ends were cut back, 3 bases at V and 6 bases at J, with 11 bases in the middle. The CDR3 is made up of 13 amino acids. Germline assignment: CDR1 DFQATT and CDR2 SNEGSKA (reference sequence). DNA for the CDR3: TGCAGTGCTAGCCCCGCAATGGCCGGGGAGCTGTTTTTT. Translated: CSASPAMAGELFF.

This clonotype has at least ten counts. This chain connects TRBV20-1 to TRBJ2-1; tentatively, D is TRBD1 (5 bases). The V gene's germline CDR1 is DFQATT and CDR2 SNEGSKA (reference sequence). Trimming removed 3 bases at V and 6 bases at J, with 15 bases between. The CDR3 consists of 14 residues. The CDR3 DNA sequence: TGCAGTGCTAGCCGTCTGGGGCCCCGCAATGAGCAGTTCTTC. Translating it yields CSASRLGPRNEQFF.

This clonotype was observed many times. The rearrangement joins TRBV6-1 to TRBJ2-5, with a possible D match to TRBD2 (5 bases). The V end lost 6 bases, the J end lost 1 base, and 15 bases lay between the germline ends. CDR1 is MNHNS and CDR2 is SASEGT in the germline V gene. The CDR3 has 15 residues. Here the CDR3 DNA reads TGTGCCAGCAGAGACCCGGTACTAGGCCAAGAGACCCAGTACTTC. Its translation is CASRDPVLGQETQYF.

This clonotype has a handful of counts. V and J are TRBV29-1 and TRBJ1-2; D unresolved. This CDR3 comprises 13 residues. The germline V and J ends were trimmed by 0 bases and 7 bases, with 12 bases remaining between them. CDR1 and CDR2 (germline): SQVTM, ANQGSEA. The DNA for the CDR3 is TGCAGCGTTGAAGATCTCCGTGAAGGTGGCTACACCTTC. This gives the protein CSVEDLREGGYTF.

This clonotype was observed a handful of times. The chain combines TRBV7-2 with TRBJ2-5; weak D call: TRBD2 (5 bases). V was cut by 0 bases and J by 9 bases, with 14 bases left in between. The CDR3 sequence is 14 residues long. The germline V gene has CDR1 SGHTA and CDR2 FQGNSA. The CDR3 region has the DNA TGTGCCAGCAGCTTAGCATTCCGACCGGGGTCCCAGTACTTC. Translating it yields CASSLAFRPGSQYF.

This chain links TRBV30 with TRBJ1-2; 7 nucleotides align to TRBD1. Trimming at V came to 2 bases and at J to 4 bases, leaving 7 bases not matched to a gene. Germline V gene lookup returns CDR1 GTSNPN and CDR2 SVGIG (reference sequence). This CDR3 comprises 14 residues. CDR3 in amino acids: CAWSPPGTAYGYTF. CDR3 DNA sequence: TGTGCCTGGAGTCCACCCGGGACAGCCTATGGCTACACCTTC. Looking up the rest from reference TRBV30 and TRBJ1-2 gives the full variable domain: SQTIHQWPATLVQPVGSPLSLECTVEGTSNPNLYWYRQAAGRGLQLLFYSVGIGQISSEVPQNLSASRPQDRQFILSSKKLLLSDSGFYLCAWSPPGTAYGYTFGSGTRLTVV.

This clonotype was counted at least ten times. The chain combines TRBV20-1 with TRBJ2-1; a weak D match, TRBD1 (5 bases). This CDR3 is built from 14 residues. Trimming removed 0 bases from V and 5 bases from J, with 11 bases in between. CDR1 DFQATT and CDR2 SNEGSKA come from the germline V gene (reference sequence). CDR3 coding DNA: TGCAGTGCTAGAGATTCGGGCAGGGACAATGAGCAGTTCTTC. Its translation is CSARDSGRDNEQFF.

Only a few counts were recorded for this clonotype. The chain has TRBV27 and TRBJ2-5; 10 bases match TRBD2. Germline V lookup: CDR1 MNHEY, CDR2 SMNVEV (reference sequence). The CDR3 is 16 amino acids. Trimming took 3 bases from V and 1 from J; bases not matched to a gene: 5. The CDR3, as DNA: TGTGCCAGCAGTTTGTTAGCGGGGGGCCTCCAAGAGACCCAGTACTTC. Translating it yields CASSLLAGGLQETQYF.

This clonotype has a count of ten or more. The chain joins TRBV7-2 to TRBJ2-5; TRBD1 is a possible D gene (5 bases). Trimming pared 0 bases from V and 5 bases from J, leaving 10 bases between. Per germline, CDR1 SGHTA and CDR2 FQGNSA. The CDR3 runs to 14 residues. The CDR3 DNA follows: TGTGCCAGCAGCTTAGCCTCAGGGATCGAGACCCAGTACTTC. Translation gives CASSLASGIETQYF.

This clonotype was observed many times. This chain links TRBV5-1 with TRBJ1-1; D not certain. The germline V gene encodes CDR1 SGHRS and CDR2 YFSETQ. Trimming took 3 bases from V and 1 from J, leaving 10 bases between them. The CDR3 sequence is 14 residues long. CDR3 in DNA: TGCGCCAGCAGCTCTTCGGCGGGGAACACTGAAGCTTTCTTT. Its translation is CASSSSAGNTEAFF. Full variable domain (remainder filled in from reference TRBV5-1 and TRBJ1-1): KAGVTQTPRYLIKTRGQQVTLSCSPISGHRSVSWYQQTPGQGLQFLFEYFSETQRNKGNFPGRFSGRQFSNSRSEMNVSTLELGDSALYLCASSSSAGNTEAFFGQGTRLTVV.

The sample holds a few counts of this clonotype. CDR3 in amino acids: CSARSQGGNSPLHF. The CDR3, as DNA: TGCAGTGCTAGATCGCAGGGCGGTAATTCACCCCTCCACTTT. The chain employs TRBV20-1 and TRBJ1-6, with D possibly matching TRBD1 (5 bases). There are 14 residues in the CDR3. CDR1 is DFQATT, CDR2 SNEGSKA, per germline (reference sequence). V was shortened by 2 bases and J by 6 bases, with 11 bases between the two germline ends.

The chain is built from TRBV10-3 and TRBJ1-1; D is undetermined. The CDR3 sequence is 13 residues long. CDR1 is ENHRY and CDR2 is SYGVKD in the germline V gene. V was shortened by 8 bases and J by 5 bases, with 15 bases between the two germline ends. CDR3 amino acids: CAIQSPGSTEAFF. The CDR3 region has the DNA TGTGCCATCCAGTCGCCGGGGAGTACTGAAGCTTTCTTT.